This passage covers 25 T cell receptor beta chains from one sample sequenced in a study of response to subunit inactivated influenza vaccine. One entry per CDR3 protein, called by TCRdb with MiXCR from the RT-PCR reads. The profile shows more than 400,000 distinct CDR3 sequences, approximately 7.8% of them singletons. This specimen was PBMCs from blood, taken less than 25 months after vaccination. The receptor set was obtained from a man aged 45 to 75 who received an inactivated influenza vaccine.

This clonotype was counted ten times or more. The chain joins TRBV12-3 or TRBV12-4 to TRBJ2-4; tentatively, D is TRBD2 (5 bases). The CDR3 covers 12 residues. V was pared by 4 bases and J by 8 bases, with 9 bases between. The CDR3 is CASSSSTDIQYF. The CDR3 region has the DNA TGTGCCAGCAGTTCTAGCACGGACATTCAGTACTTC.

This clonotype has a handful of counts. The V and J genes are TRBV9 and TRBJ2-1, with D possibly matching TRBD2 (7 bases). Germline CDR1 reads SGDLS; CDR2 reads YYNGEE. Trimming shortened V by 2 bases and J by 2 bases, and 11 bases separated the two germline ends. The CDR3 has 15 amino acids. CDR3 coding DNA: TGTGCCAGCAGCGTGGGGGGGGCCACCTACAATGAGCAGTTCTTC. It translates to CASSVGGATYNEQFF. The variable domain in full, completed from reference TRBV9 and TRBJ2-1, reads DSGVTQTPKHLITATGQRVTLRCSPRSGDLSVYWYQQSLDQGLQFLIQYYNGEERAKGNILERFSAQQFPDLHSELNLSSLELGDSALYFCASSVGGATYNEQFFGPGTRLTVL.

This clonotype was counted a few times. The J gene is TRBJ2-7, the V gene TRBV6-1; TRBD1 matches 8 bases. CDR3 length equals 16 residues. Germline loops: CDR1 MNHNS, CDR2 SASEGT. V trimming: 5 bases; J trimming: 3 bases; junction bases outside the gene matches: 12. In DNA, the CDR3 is TGTGCCAGCAGTATCGGACAGGGAGAGGTGGGCTACGAGCAGTACTTC. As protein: CASSIGQGEVGYEQYF.

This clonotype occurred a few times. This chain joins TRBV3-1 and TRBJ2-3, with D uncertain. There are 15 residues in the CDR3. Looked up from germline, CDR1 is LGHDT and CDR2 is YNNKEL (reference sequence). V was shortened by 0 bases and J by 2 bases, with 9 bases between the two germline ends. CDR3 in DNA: TGTGCCAGCAGCCAAGATCGGGTCTACACAGATACGCAGTATTTT. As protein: CASSQDRVYTDTQYF.

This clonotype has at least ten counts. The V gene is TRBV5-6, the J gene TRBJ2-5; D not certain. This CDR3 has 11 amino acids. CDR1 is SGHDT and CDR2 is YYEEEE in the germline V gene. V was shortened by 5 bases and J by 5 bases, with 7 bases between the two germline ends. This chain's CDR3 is CASSFVETQYF. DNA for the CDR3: TGTGCCAGCAGTTTTGTGGAGACCCAGTACTTC.

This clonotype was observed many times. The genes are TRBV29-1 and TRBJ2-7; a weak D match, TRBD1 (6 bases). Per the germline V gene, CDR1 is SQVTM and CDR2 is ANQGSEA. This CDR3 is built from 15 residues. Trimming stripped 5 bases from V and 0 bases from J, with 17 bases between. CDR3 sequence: CSVFHGTTDSYEQYF. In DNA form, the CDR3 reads TGCAGCGTTTTCCACGGGACAACGGACTCCTACGAGCAGTACTTC.

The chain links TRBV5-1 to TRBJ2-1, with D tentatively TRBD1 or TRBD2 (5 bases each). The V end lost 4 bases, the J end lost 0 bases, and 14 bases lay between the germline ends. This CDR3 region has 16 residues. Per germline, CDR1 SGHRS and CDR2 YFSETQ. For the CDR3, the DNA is TGCGCCAGCAGCAGTCGGGACGCAGGCTCCTACAATGAGCAGTTCTTC. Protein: CASSSRDAGSYNEQFF.

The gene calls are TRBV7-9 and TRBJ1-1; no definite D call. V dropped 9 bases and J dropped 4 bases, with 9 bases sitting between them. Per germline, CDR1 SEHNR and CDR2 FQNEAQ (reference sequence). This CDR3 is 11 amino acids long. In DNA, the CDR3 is TGTGCCAGTAACTGGGGCACTGAAGCTTTCTTT. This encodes CASNWGTEAFF.

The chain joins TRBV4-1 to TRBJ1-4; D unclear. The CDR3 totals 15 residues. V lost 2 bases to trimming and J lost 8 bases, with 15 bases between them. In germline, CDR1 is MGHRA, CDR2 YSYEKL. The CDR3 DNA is TGCGCCAGCAGCCAACGGTTTGCAGGAGAAGAAAAACTGTTTTTT. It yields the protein CASSQRFAGEEKLFF.

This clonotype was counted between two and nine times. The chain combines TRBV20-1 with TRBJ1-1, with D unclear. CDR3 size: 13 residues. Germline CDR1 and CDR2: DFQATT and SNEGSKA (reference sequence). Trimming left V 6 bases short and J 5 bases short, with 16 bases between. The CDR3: CSAHSFKGTEAFF. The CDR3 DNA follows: TGCAGTGCGCACTCTTTTAAAGGTACTGAAGCTTTCTTT.

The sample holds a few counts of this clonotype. The CDR3 nucleotides read TGCAGCGTTGATTTACAGGGCAGCACCGGGGAGCTGTTTTTT. This sequence encodes CSVDLQGSTGELFF. The chain joins TRBV29-1 to TRBJ2-2; D perhaps matches TRBD1 (6 bases). Per germline, CDR1 SQVTM and CDR2 ANQGSEA. The CDR3 sequence is 14 residues long. Deletions cut 3 bases from V and 4 bases from J, with 12 bases between.

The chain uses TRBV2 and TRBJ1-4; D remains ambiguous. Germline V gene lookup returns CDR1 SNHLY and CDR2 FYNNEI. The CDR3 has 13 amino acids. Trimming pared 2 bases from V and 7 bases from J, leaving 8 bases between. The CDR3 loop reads CASSEHIAEKLFF. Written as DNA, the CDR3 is TGTGCCAGCAGTGAACACATAGCTGAAAAACTGTTTTTT.

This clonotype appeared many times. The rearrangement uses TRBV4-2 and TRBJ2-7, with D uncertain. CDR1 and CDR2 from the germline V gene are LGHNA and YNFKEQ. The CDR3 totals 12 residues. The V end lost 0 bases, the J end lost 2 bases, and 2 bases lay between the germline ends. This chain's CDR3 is CASSQDAYEQYF. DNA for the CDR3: TGTGCCAGCAGCCAAGATGCCTACGAGCAGTACTTC.

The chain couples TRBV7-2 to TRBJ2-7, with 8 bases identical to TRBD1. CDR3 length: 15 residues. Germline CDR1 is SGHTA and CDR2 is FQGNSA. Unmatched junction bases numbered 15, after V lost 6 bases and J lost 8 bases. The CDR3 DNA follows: TGTGCCAGCAGACCTACAGGGGGGCCCTCCGATAAGCAGTACTTC. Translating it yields CASRPTGGPSDKQYF.

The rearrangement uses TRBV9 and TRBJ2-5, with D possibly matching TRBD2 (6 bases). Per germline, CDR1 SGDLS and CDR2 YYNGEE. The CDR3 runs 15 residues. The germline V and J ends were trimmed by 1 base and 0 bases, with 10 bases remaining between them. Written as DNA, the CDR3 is TGTGCCAGCAGCGTATTCGGGGGTAACCAAGAGACCCAGTACTTC. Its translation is CASSVFGGNQETQYF.

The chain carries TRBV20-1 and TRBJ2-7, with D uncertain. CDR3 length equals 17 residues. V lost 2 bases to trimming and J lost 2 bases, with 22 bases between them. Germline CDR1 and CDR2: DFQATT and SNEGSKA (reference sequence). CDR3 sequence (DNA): TGCAGTGCTAGAAAACACATCGACCCAACCATCCCCTACGAGCAGTACTTC. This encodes CSARKHIDPTIPYEQYF.

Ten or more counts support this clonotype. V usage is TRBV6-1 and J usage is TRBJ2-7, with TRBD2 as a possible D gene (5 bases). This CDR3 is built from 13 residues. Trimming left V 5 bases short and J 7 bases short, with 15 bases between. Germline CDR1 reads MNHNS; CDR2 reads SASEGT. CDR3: CASSRGGPEEQYF. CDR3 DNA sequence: TGTGCCAGCAGTCGCGGAGGTCCGGAAGAGCAGTACTTC.

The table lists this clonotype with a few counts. The CDR3 DNA sequence: TGTGCCAGCAGCAAGGACAGGGGAGGCGATGAGCAGTTCTTC. Protein: CASSKDRGGDEQFF. The rearrangement joins TRBV5-5 to TRBJ2-1; 9 nucleotides agree with TRBD1. After removal of 4 bases from V and 8 bases from J, the junction contained 7 bases not matched to a gene. The V gene's germline CDR1 is SGHKS and CDR2 YYEKEE (reference sequence). The CDR3 loop spans 14 amino acids. Together with reference TRBV5-5 and TRBJ2-1, the CDR3 gives the full variable domain: DAGVTQSPTHLIKTRGQQVTLRCSPISGHKSVSWYQQVLGQGPQFIFQYYEKEERGRGNFPDRFSARQFPNYSSELNVNALLLGDSALYLCASSKDRGGDEQFFGPGTRLTVL.

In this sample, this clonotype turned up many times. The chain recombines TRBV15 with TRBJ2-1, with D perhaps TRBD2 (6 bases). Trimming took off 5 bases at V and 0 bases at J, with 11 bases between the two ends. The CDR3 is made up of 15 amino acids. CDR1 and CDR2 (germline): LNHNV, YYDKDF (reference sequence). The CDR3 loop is CATSVAVSSYNEQFF. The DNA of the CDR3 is TGTGCCACCAGCGTAGCGGTGAGCTCCTACAATGAGCAGTTCTTC.

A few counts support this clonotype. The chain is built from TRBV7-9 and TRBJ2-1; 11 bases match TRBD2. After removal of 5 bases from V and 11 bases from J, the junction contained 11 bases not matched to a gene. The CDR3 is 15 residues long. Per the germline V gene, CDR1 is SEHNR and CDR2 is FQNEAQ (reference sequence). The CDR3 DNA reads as TGTGCCAGCAGCCCCACGACGCGACTAGCGGGGAAGCAGTTCTTC. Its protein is CASSPTTRLAGKQFF.

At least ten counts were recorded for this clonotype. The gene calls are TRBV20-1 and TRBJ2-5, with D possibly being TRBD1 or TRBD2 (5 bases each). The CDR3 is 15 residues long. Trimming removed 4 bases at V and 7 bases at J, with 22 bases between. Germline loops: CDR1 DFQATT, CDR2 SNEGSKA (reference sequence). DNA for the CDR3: TGCAGTGCTATACCCGGGACCGCTGGAGTAGGGACCCAGTACTTC. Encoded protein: CSAIPGTAGVGTQYF.

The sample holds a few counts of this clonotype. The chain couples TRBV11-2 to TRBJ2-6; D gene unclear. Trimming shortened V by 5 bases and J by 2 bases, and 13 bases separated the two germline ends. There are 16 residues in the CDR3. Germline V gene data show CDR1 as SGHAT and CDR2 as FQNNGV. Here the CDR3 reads CASSPGSLPGANVLTF. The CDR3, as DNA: TGTGCCAGCAGCCCCGGTTCGCTCCCTGGGGCCAACGTCCTGACTTTC.

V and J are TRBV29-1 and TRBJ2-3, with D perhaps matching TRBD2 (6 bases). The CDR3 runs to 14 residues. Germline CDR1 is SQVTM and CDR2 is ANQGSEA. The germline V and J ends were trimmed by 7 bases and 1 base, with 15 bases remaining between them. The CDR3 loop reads CSARWGVRTDTQYF. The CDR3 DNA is TGCAGCGCCCGGTGGGGGGTCCGCACAGATACGCAGTATTTT.

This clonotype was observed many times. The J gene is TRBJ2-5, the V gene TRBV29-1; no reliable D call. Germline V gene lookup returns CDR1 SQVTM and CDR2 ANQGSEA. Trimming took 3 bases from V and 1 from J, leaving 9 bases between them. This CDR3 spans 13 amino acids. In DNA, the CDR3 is TGCAGCGTTGACTATCAGTCCCAAGAGACCCAGTACTTC. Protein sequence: CSVDYQSQETQYF.

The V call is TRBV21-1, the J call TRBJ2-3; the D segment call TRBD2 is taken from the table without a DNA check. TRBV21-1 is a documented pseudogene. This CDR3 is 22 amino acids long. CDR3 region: CASSKGLDHVRQLAGGPSTQYF. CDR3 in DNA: TGTGCCAGCAGCAAAGGACTCGACCACGTCAGACAACTAGCGGGAGGGCCCAGTACGCAGTATTTT.